This T cell receptor (beta chain) was identified during a study of shared clonotypes between healthy human individuals. Each PCR replicate from the sorted subsets contained about 210 ng DNA, which is tens of thousands of T cell genomes. Original handling: From ImmunoSEQ came sequences covering only the junction and carrying no quality scores, so filtering differed. TCRdb keeps only in-frame clones here, not all; method: immunoSEQ multiplex PCR. V and J calls and clone size are as listed in that table; D and trimming were resolved from the DNA. Found here are 1.6 million or so clones, approximately 98.5% of them singletons; the top ten hold 0.3% to 0.45%. Study observations and caveats: Clonotype sharing among donors was expected to depend on sequencing depth. Naive subsets usually exceeded memory subsets in estimated richness.

The CDR3 runs to 14 residues. J was trimmed by 5 bases and V by 3 bases; bases with no gene match: 5. CDR1 is SGHTA, CDR2 FQGNSA, per germline. A remark on this clone: The target antigen is unknown.

The V and J genes are TRBV7-2 and TRBJ2-3; 7 positions match TRBD1. Sample: naive CD4+ T cells sorted from blood. Sample subset: CD45RA+ positively selected. This clonotype was sampled from a young man in good health. CDR3 nucleotide sequence: TGTGCCAGCAGCTTTACAGGGGCGGTAGATACGCAGTATTTT. Protein product: CASSFTGAVDTQYF. The full variable domain, in which reference TRBV7-2 and TRBJ2-3 provide the parts outside the CDR3, is GAGVSQSPSNKVTEKGKDVELRCDPISGHTALYWYRQSLGQGLEFLIYFQGNSAPDKSGLPSDRFSAERTGGSVSTLTIQRTQQEDSAVYLCASSFTGAVDTQYFGPGTRLTVL.